What follows are 32 T cell receptor beta chains derived from one specimen sequenced in a study of blood T cell repertoires in COVID-19. TCRdb's table, derived via immunoSEQ multiplex PCR, lists solely in-frame clones and lacks some. The profile shows about 210,000 clones, more than 85% of them singletons. Sequencing was carried out using peripheral blood. These receptors originate from a man aged 40-49 years with acute or convalescent COVID-19.

The chain has TRBV4-1 and TRBJ2-7; D might be TRBD1 (7 bases). In germline, CDR1 is MGHRA, CDR2 YSYEKL. The CDR3 has 18 residues. The germline V and J ends were trimmed by 0 bases and 0 bases, with 18 bases remaining between them. The CDR3 region is CASSQEDAGQGGSYEQYF. The DNA of the CDR3 is TGCGCCAGCAGCCAAGAAGATGCGGGGCAGGGGGGCTCCTACGAGCAGTACTTC.

Only a few counts were recorded for this clone. This rearrangement joins TRBV30 to TRBJ2-7, with 13 positions matching TRBD2. CDR3 size: 16 residues. Germline trimming cut 2 bases from V and 6 bases from J; bases unmatched to any gene: 10. Germline assignment: CDR1 GTSNPN and CDR2 SVGIG (reference sequence). The CDR3: CAWSTALAGGPGEQYF. CDR3 in DNA: TGTGCCTGGAGTACCGCACTAGCGGGGGGGCCGGGCGAGCAGTACTTC.

V and J are TRBV5-1 and TRBJ1-6, with 10 bases identical to TRBD1. CDR1 SGHRS and CDR2 YFSETQ come from the germline V gene. J lost 5 bases, V lost 7 bases, and 6 bases had no gene match. There are 15 residues in the CDR3. CDR3 in amino acids: CASGSGTGDNSPLHF. The CDR3 DNA reads as TGCGCCAGCGGATCTGGGACAGGGGATAATTCACCCCTCCACTTT.

V and J are TRBV18 and TRBJ1-2; D is possibly TRBD1 (5 bases). This CDR3 comprises 14 residues. The ends were cut back, 2 bases at V and 4 bases at J, with 11 bases in the middle. Germline V CDR1 and CDR2: KGHSH, LQKENI. CDR3 amino acids: CASSPSDIAYGYTF. The CDR3 DNA is TGTGCCAGCTCACCATCGGACATCGCCTATGGCTACACCTTC.

The gene calls are TRBV6-6 and TRBJ2-7; D possibly corresponds to TRBD1 (6 bases). Looked up from germline, CDR1 is MNHNY and CDR2 is SVGAGI (reference sequence). Trimming cost V 5 bases and J 4 bases, with 15 bases left between them. The CDR3 is 14 residues long. The CDR3 bases are TGTGCCAGCAGTACTCCGGGACAACCTTACGAGCAGTACTTC. Translating it yields CASSTPGQPYEQYF.

The gene calls are TRBV3-1 (or the pseudogene TRBV3-2) and TRBJ1-1; 8 positions agree with TRBD1. Germline V gives CDR1 LGHDT, CDR2 YNNKEL (reference sequence). Trimming cost V 3 bases and J 5 bases; bases outside gene matches: 2. The CDR3 has 13 amino acids. The CDR3 DNA reads as TGTGCCAGCAGCCACCAGGGGGCGACTGAAGCTTTCTTT. It translates to CASSHQGATEAFF.

The chain links TRBV9 to TRBJ2-7; D may be TRBD1 (5 bases). V lost 3 bases, J lost 6 bases, and 16 bases lay in between. Germline-derived CDR1 and CDR2 are SGDLS and YYNGEE. CDR3 size: 14 residues. The CDR3 DNA follows: TGTGCCAGCAGCGCCAGGGTAGAGGATCTCGAGCAGTACTTC. Its translation: CASSARVEDLEQYF.

The chain combines TRBV4-2 with TRBJ1-5, with D uncertain. CDR1 LGHNA and CDR2 YNFKEQ come from the germline V gene. The length of the CDR3 is 15 residues. The V gene lost 4 bases and the J gene lost 6 bases, with 16 bases spanning the gap. CDR3 DNA sequence: TGTGCCAGCAGCCGAAATAGGGAGGGAGGTCAGCCCCAGCATTTT. It translates to CASSRNREGGQPQHF.

The chain links TRBV5-1 to TRBJ2-7; 14 bases map to TRBD2. Germline V gene sequence: CDR1 SGHRS, CDR2 YFSETQ. The CDR3 has 20 residues. V dropped 2 bases and J dropped 5; count of bases not matched to a gene: 18. The CDR3 loop is CASSFQGGTSGGLPYDEQYF. CDR3 DNA sequence: TGCGCCAGCAGCTTTCAAGGCGGGACTAGCGGGGGCCTCCCCTACGACGAGCAGTACTTC.

The V gene is TRBV15, the J gene TRBJ2-3, with 14 bases that match TRBD2. The CDR3 sequence is 18 residues long. V lost 3 bases, J lost 2 bases, and 7 bases stayed unmatched. Germline V gene lookup returns CDR1 LNHNV and CDR2 YYDKDF (reference sequence). Written as DNA, the CDR3 is TGTGCCACCAGCAGCAGGACTAGCGGGGGGCCCCCCACAGATACGCAGTATTTT. Protein: CATSSRTSGGPPTDTQYF.

This clone turned up a few times. V gene TRBV14 combines with J gene TRBJ2-2; D gene ambiguous. The germline V gene encodes CDR1 SGHDN and CDR2 FVKESK. V lost 4 bases to trimming and J lost 8 bases, with 8 bases between them. This CDR3 contains 12 residues. CDR3 DNA sequence: TGTGCCAGCAGCCGCCGCGTGGGGGAGCTGTTTTTT. The encoded protein is CASSRRVGELFF.

This clone has just one count. The chain has TRBV11-2 and TRBJ2-1; 14 bases map to TRBD2. J gave up 7 bases and V 5 bases, and 4 bases lay outside the gene matches. This CDR3 comprises 15 residues. CDR1 SGHAT and CDR2 FQNNGV come from the germline V gene. The CDR3 region is CASSPGLAGGNEQFF. The CDR3 DNA reads TGTGCCAGCAGCCCCGGACTAGCGGGAGGAAATGAGCAGTTCTTC. The full variable domain, completed using reference TRBV11-2 and TRBJ2-1, is EAGVAQSPRYKIIEKRQSVAFWCNPISGHATLYWYQQILGQGPKLLIQFQNNGVVDDSQLPKDRFSAERLKGVDSTLKIQPAKLEDSAVYLCASSPGLAGGNEQFFGPGTRLTVL.

This clone showed up just once. The V and J genes are TRBV28 and TRBJ1-2; D possibly corresponds to TRBD1 (5 bases). CDR3 length: 14 amino acids. Between the trimmed V and J ends, which lost 3 bases and 0 bases, there was a span of 8 bases. CDR1 and CDR2 from the germline V gene are MDHEN and SYDVKM. As DNA, the CDR3 is TGTGCCAGCAGTTTCGGGGGAACTAACTATGGCTACACCTTC. Encoded protein: CASSFGGTNYGYTF.

The chain carries TRBV27 and TRBJ2-3; the D gene is possibly TRBD1 (6 bases). The V end was cut by 3 bases, the J end by 2 bases, with 9 bases between. Germline V lookup: CDR1 MNHEY, CDR2 SMNVEV (reference sequence). CDR3 length equals 14 residues. The chain's CDR3 is CASSFRQVTDTQYF. CDR3 nucleotides: TGTGCCAGCAGTTTTCGACAGGTCACAGATACGCAGTATTTT.

The chain couples TRBV19 to TRBJ2-6, with TRBD1 matching 11 bases. V lost 5 bases and J lost 3; bases outside the gene matches: 6. This CDR3 spans 17 amino acids. The germline gives CDR1 LNHDA, CDR2 SQIVND (reference sequence). CDR3 sequence: CASSRDRGSSGANVLTF. In DNA, the CDR3 is TGTGCCAGTAGTCGGGACAGGGGGAGCAGTGGGGCCAACGTCCTGACTTTC.

The chain recombines TRBV2 with TRBJ2-1; 7 bases fit TRBD2. CDR3 length: 15 residues. The ends lost 2 bases at V and 10 bases at J; junction bases unmatched: 11. In germline, CDR1 is SNHLY, CDR2 FYNNEI. The CDR3 region has the DNA TGTGCCAGCAGTGAATGGTCTAGCGGAGCGAAGGAGCAGTTCTTC. This translates into CASSEWSSGAKEQFF. The full variable domain, rest sourced from reference TRBV2 and TRBJ2-1, is EPEVTQTPSHQVTQMGQEVILRCVPISNHLYFYWYRQILGQKVEFLVSFYNNEISEKSEIFDDQFSVERPDGSNFTLKIRSTKLEDSAMYFCASSEWSSGAKEQFFGPGTRLTVL.

The J gene is TRBJ1-1, the V gene TRBV27, with D possibly being TRBD1 (6 bases). This CDR3 is built from 15 residues. From germline, CDR1 is MNHEY and CDR2 SMNVEV (reference sequence). V gave up 3 bases and J gave up 4 bases, with 15 bases separating them. The CDR3 sequence is CASSLRAGVSTEAFF. Here the CDR3 DNA reads TGTGCCAGCAGTTTGAGGGCAGGGGTGAGCACTGAAGCTTTCTTT.

The rearrangement joins TRBV5-4 to TRBJ1-4; 7 positions match TRBD1. Germline trimming cut 4 bases from V and 4 bases from J; bases unmatched to any gene: 7. Germline CDR1 and CDR2: SGHNT and YYREEE (reference sequence). The CDR3 has 15 residues. The CDR3 reads CASSRWTGGNEKLFF. The CDR3 coding sequence is TGTGCCAGCAGCCGGTGGACAGGCGGTAATGAAAAACTGTTTTTT. Filled out from reference TRBV5-4 and TRBJ1-4, the complete variable domain reads ETGVTQSPTHLIKTRGQQVTLRCSSQSGHNTVSWYQQALGQGPQFIFQYYREEENGRGNFPPRFSGLQFPNYSSELNVNALELDDSALYLCASSRWTGGNEKLFFGSGTQLSVL.

The V gene is TRBV19, the J gene TRBJ2-7; tentatively, D is TRBD1 (6 bases). The CDR3 sequence is 12 residues long. Germline loops: CDR1 LNHDA, CDR2 SQIVND (reference sequence). The ends were cut back, 6 bases at V and 6 bases at J, with 12 bases in the middle. CDR3 residues: CASSSGQLEQYF. Written as DNA, the CDR3 is TGTGCCAGTAGCTCCGGACAGCTCGAGCAGTACTTC.

This clone turned up a few times. The gene calls are TRBV28 and TRBJ2-7; weak D call: TRBD1 (6 bases). This CDR3 has 14 amino acids. Trimming removed 3 bases from V and 2 bases from J, with 11 bases in between. The germline CDR1 and CDR2 sequences are MDHEN and SYDVKM. Here the CDR3 reads CASSFWDIAYEQYF. CDR3 DNA: TGTGCCAGCAGTTTTTGGGACATCGCCTACGAGCAGTACTTC.

The rearrangement links TRBV27 to TRBJ2-5, with 10 positions matching TRBD2. The germline CDR1 and CDR2 sequences are MNHEY and SMNVEV (reference sequence). Unmatched junction bases numbered 8, after V lost 3 bases and J lost 4 bases. The CDR3 spans 16 residues. The CDR3 is CASSFEVAGGGETQYF. Here the CDR3 DNA reads TGTGCCAGCAGTTTTGAGGTAGCGGGGGGTGGAGAGACCCAGTACTTC.

The chain joins TRBV5-6 to TRBJ2-3, with 7 bases fitting TRBD2. V lost 2 bases to trimming and J lost 2 bases; unmatched junction nucleotides: 11. Germline CDR1 is SGHDT and CDR2 is YYEEEE. This CDR3 contains 17 residues. The CDR3 protein is CASSFPRQAGYTDTQYF. As DNA, the CDR3 is TGTGCCAGCAGCTTCCCACGCCAAGCGGGGTACACAGATACGCAGTATTTT.

The J gene is TRBJ1-1, the V gene TRBV5-1; TRBD1 matches 8 bases. The CDR3 sequence is 15 residues long. V lost 0 bases to trimming and J lost 3 bases; unmatched junction nucleotides: 4. Germline CDR1 reads SGHRS; CDR2 reads YFSETQ. CDR3 nucleotides: TGCGCCAGCAGCTTGGCCAGGGGGCAGGACACTGAAGCTTTCTTT. Translation gives CASSLARGQDTEAFF.

The V and J genes are TRBV6-5 and TRBJ2-1; a weak D match, TRBD1 (6 bases). This CDR3 region has 13 residues. CDR1 and CDR2 (germline): MNHEY, SVGAGI. Trimming shortened V by 6 bases and J by 15 bases, and 21 bases separated the two germline ends. The CDR3 is CASSGTPGPPRFF. The CDR3 DNA is TGTGCCAGCAGCGGGACACCTGGACCCCCTAGGTTCTTC.

The chain joins TRBV4-1 to TRBJ1-2; D unclear. The CDR3 has 13 amino acids. V was cut by 1 base and J by 10 bases, with 13 bases left in between. Germline V lookup: CDR1 MGHRA, CDR2 YSYEKL. The CDR3 spells CASSQVRTPDYTF. For the CDR3, the DNA is TGCGCCAGCAGCCAAGTCCGCACACCCGACTACACCTTC.

The chain uses TRBV21-1 and TRBJ2-2; TRBD1 is the table's D call, not checked against the DNA. TRBV21-1 is classified as a pseudogene. The length of the CDR3 is 15 residues. The CDR3 loop reads CASSFRQGNTGELFF. CDR3 nucleotide sequence: TGTGCCAGCAGCTTTCGACAGGGGAACACCGGGGAGCTGTTTTTT.

The J gene is TRBJ1-2, the V gene TRBV5-1, with D unresolved. The V gene's germline CDR1 is SGHRS and CDR2 YFSETQ. CDR3 length: 13 amino acids. Trimming stripped 5 bases from V and 2 bases from J, with 10 bases between. The CDR3 here is CASSARSNYGYTF. CDR3 bases: TGCGCCAGCAGTGCCAGATCGAACTATGGCTACACCTTC.

This clone has only one observation. The V gene is TRBV6-5, the J gene TRBJ2-7; 12 nucleotides match TRBD2. J gave up 0 bases and V 6 bases, and 3 bases lay outside the gene matches. Germline CDR1 is MNHEY and CDR2 is SVGAGI. The CDR3 has 15 amino acids. CDR3 protein: CASRATSGSSYEQYF. DNA for the CDR3: TGTGCCAGCAGAGCGACTAGCGGGAGCTCCTACGAGCAGTACTTC.

V is TRBV12-3 or TRBV12-4 and J is TRBJ2-1; D gene uncertain. Between the trimmed V and J ends, which lost 10 bases and 4 bases, there was a span of 11 bases. The CDR3 runs 12 residues. This chain's CDR3 is CAIKTGYNEQFF. The CDR3 DNA reads TGTGCCATCAAGACTGGTTACAATGAGCAGTTCTTC.

The chain joins TRBV10-3 to TRBJ2-7, with 10 bases identical to TRBD1. V was clipped by 3 bases and J by 7 bases; unmatched bases: 6. This CDR3 comprises 14 residues. Germline CDR1 is ENHRY and CDR2 is SYGVKD. The CDR3 nucleotides read TGTGCCATCAGTGATGACAGGGGGCGCAGGGAGCAGTACTTC. It yields the protein CAISDDRGRREQYF.

The chain recombines TRBV6-4 with TRBJ1-2; 7 bases map to TRBD1. CDR3 length equals 14 residues. Losses at the gene ends were 5 bases for V and 7 bases for J; bases not matched to a gene: 10. The germline CDR1 and CDR2 sequences are MRHNA and SNTAGT. DNA for the CDR3: TGTGCCAGCAGTCCACTGGAGGGGGCCGGTGGCTACACCTTC. Translating gives CASSPLEGAGGYTF.

The chain uses TRBV2 and TRBJ2-7, with D uncertain. This CDR3 is 11 amino acids long. V lost 10 bases and J 3 bases, leaving 10 bases between the germline ends. The germline gives CDR1 SNHLY, CDR2 FYNNEI. The CDR3 nucleotides are TGTGCCACCTCAGTTATCTACGAGCAGTACTTC. This translates into CATSVIYEQYF.